This TCR beta chain is drawn from a study of T cells in Graves' hyperthyroidism and ophthalmopathy. This clonotype was observed a few times. Patients were excluded for uncontrolled infection, other autoimmune disease, pregnancy or lactation. Preceding any ophthalmopathy symptoms, the blood sample dates from first hyperthyroidism diagnosis. This CDR3 has 13 amino acids. The germline V and J ends were trimmed by 1 base and 2 bases, with 5 bases remaining between them. The V gene's germline CDR1 is LGHNA and CDR2 YNFKEQ. RNA transcripts provided the source from which TCR beta CDR3 regions were amplified. Researchers ran a first-round RT-PCR on the TCR CDR3 using the HTBI primer set. TCRdb reprocessed the multiplex PCR reads with MiXCR, giving one entry per CDR3 protein. The table shows roughly 180,000 distinct CDR3 sequences, with about 9.4% occurring only once.

Material: blood. This chain connects TRBV4-2 to TRBJ1-2, with D unclear. The TCR originated in a young woman with Graves' hyperthyroidism that later progressed to Graves' ophthalmopathy. The CDR3 loop reads CASSQGKNYGYTF. DNA of the CDR3: TGTGCCAGCAGCCAAGGGAAAAACTATGGCTACACCTTC.